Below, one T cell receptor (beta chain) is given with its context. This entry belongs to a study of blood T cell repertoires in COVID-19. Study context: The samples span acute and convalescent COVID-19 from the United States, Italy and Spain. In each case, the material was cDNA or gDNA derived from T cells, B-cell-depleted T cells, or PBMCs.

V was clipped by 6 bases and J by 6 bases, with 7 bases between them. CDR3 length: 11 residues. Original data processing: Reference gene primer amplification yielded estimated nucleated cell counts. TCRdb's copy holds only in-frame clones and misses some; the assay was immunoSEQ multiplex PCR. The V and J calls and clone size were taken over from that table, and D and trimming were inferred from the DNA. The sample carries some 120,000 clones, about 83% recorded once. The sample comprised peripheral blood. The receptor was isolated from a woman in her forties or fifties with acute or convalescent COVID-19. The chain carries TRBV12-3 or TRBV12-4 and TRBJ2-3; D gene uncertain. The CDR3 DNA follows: TGTGCCAGCAGATCCGCGGATACGCAGTATTTT. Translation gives CASRSADTQYF.